The 6 T cell receptor beta chains given below trace back to one sample, sequenced in a study of shared clonotypes between healthy human individuals. Some clones are missing from TCRdb's copy, which holds only in-frame ones; the method was immunoSEQ multiplex PCR. This table holds about 2,500,000 clones, approximately 90% found once. What was sequenced was naive CD4+ T cells sorted from blood. Subset noted: CD45RA+ positively selected. The receptor set was obtained from a man younger than 35 in good health.

The gene calls are TRBV6-1 and TRBJ1-1; 8 bases align to TRBD1. Germline V CDR1 and CDR2: MNHNS, SASEGT. The CDR3 sequence is 15 residues long. V was clipped by 7 bases and J by 0 bases; unmatched bases: 7. CDR3 sequence reads: CASTLQGDLNTEAFF. Here the CDR3 DNA reads TGTGCCAGCACCCTACAGGGGGACCTGAACACTGAAGCTTTCTTT.

In DNA form, the CDR3 reads TGTGCCAGCAGCCCAACCGAGGGCGACGGCTACACCTTC. Amino acid sequence: CASSPTEGDGYTF. The chain combines TRBV7-3 with TRBJ1-2; D remains unclear. CDR1 and CDR2 from the germline V gene are SGHTA and FQGTGA. The CDR3 extends over 13 amino acids. V lost 5 bases to trimming and J lost 8 bases, with 15 bases between them.

V and J are TRBV6-6 and TRBJ1-6, with 7 bases matching TRBD1. The CDR3 has 16 residues. The germline V gene encodes CDR1 MNHNY and CDR2 SVGAGI (reference sequence). The V and J ends lost 7 bases and 5 bases, in that order; junction bases with no gene match: 11. As DNA, the CDR3 is TGTGCCAGCACCTATGACAGGGCTAGCAATAATTCACCCCTCCACTTT. Amino acids: CASTYDRASNNSPLHF.

The rearrangement links TRBV28 to TRBJ2-7; D remains unclear. V was trimmed by 1 base and J by 0 bases, leaving 10 bases between them. The germline gives CDR1 MDHEN, CDR2 SYDVKM. The CDR3 spans 15 residues. The CDR3 here is CASSLSRKSSYEQYF. DNA of the CDR3: TGTGCCAGCAGTTTATCCCGTAAGAGCTCCTACGAGCAGTACTTC. Filled out from reference TRBV28 and TRBJ2-7, the complete variable domain reads DVKVTQSSRYLVKRTGEKVFLECVQDMDHENMFWYRQDPGLGLRLIYFSYDVKMKEKGDIPEGYSVSREKKERFSLILESASTNQTSMYLCASSLSRKSSYEQYFGPGTRLTVT.

For this clone: Other DNA sequences in this specimen translate into the identical CDR3. The V call is TRBV6-5, the J call TRBJ1-2; no clear D gene. The V gene lost 2 bases and the J gene lost 2 bases, with 9 bases spanning the gap. CDR3 length equals 14 residues. The germline V gene has CDR1 MNHEY and CDR2 SVGAGI. This CDR3 reads CASSYRGGNYGYTF. The DNA for the CDR3 is TGTGCCAGCAGTTACCGTGGCGGGAACTATGGCTACACCTTC.

This rearrangement joins TRBV11-3 to TRBJ2-3, with D perhaps TRBD2 (5 bases). This CDR3 spans 14 amino acids. V lost 5 bases to trimming and J lost 3 bases, with 12 bases between them. Germline V lookup: CDR1 SGHNT, CDR2 YENEEA. CDR3 protein: CASSTGIGTDTQYF. CDR3 in DNA: TGTGCCAGCAGCACCGGGATCGGGACAGATACGCAGTATTTT.